One and the same sample provided the 18 T cell receptor beta chains below, sequenced in a study of T cells in Graves' hyperthyroidism and ophthalmopathy. Amplified TCR beta CDR3 regions came from RNA transcripts. TCR CDR3 underwent first-round RT-PCR with the HTBI primer set. TCRdb ran MiXCR on the multiplex PCR reads and lists one entry per CDR3 protein. The sample contains some 800,000 distinct CDR3 sequences, about 38% of which appear only once. The sample taken for sequencing was blood. The source is a man between 18 and 29 years old with Graves' hyperthyroidism.

This clonotype appeared a few times. This chain uses TRBV12-3 or TRBV12-4 with TRBJ2-5; 7 nucleotides match TRBD1. This CDR3 comprises 14 residues. Unmatched junction bases numbered 6, after V lost 3 bases and J lost 5 bases. This CDR3 reads CASSFRTGYETQYF. The CDR3 DNA follows: TGTGCCAGCAGTTTTAGGACAGGATATGAGACCCAGTACTTC.

This clonotype turned up a few times. CDR3: CASTRGWAEKLFF. CDR3 in DNA: TGTGCCAGCACGAGAGGCTGGGCGGAAAAACTGTTTTTT. The chain links TRBV6-1 to TRBJ1-4; D not certain. CDR3 size: 13 residues. The V end was cut by 7 bases, the J end by 8 bases, with 14 bases between. Germline V gene lookup returns CDR1 MNHNS and CDR2 SASEGT.

The chain employs TRBV30 and TRBJ1-1, with D possibly being TRBD1 (5 bases). This CDR3 spans 11 amino acids. In germline, CDR1 is GTSNPN, CDR2 SVGIG (reference sequence). Between the trimmed V and J ends, which lost 5 bases and 11 bases, there was a span of 15 bases. The CDR3 protein is CAWEGPLGAFF. The CDR3 coding sequence is TGTGCCTGGGAGGGACCGCTTGGGGCTTTCTTT.

A single count supports this clonotype. The chain couples TRBV10-2 to TRBJ2-5, with TRBD2 matching over 8 bases. With V trimmed by 5 bases and J by 0 bases, 8 bases remained unmatched. This CDR3 region has 16 residues. Germline loops: CDR1 WSHSY, CDR2 SAAADI. For the CDR3, the DNA is TGCGCCAGCAGTTACGGCGGGGGGAGATACCAAGAGACCCAGTACTTC. Translated: CASSYGGGRYQETQYF.

As concerns this clonotype: A much bigger clone sits one base away, suggesting this may be a read error. The CDR3 nucleotides read TGTGCCACCAGCAAGGACAGGAGGTCGGTCGAGCAGTACTTC. Its protein is CATSKDRRSVEQYF. V gene TRBV15 combines with J gene TRBJ2-7; 7 bases line up with TRBD1. The V gene end was trimmed by 4 bases and the J gene end by 6 bases; junction bases not matched to a gene: 9. This CDR3 region has 14 residues. The germline V gene encodes CDR1 LNHNV and CDR2 YYDKDF (reference sequence).

This clonotype has at least ten counts. The chain is built from TRBV29-1 and TRBJ1-1, with TRBD1 matching over 7 bases. Trimming at V came to 4 bases and at J to 6 bases, leaving 5 bases not matched to a gene. The CDR3 has 12 residues. Germline V gives CDR1 SQVTM, CDR2 ANQGSEA. The CDR3: CSVVGGYAEAFF. CDR3 in DNA: TGCAGCGTTGTAGGGGGCTACGCTGAAGCTTTCTTT.

Details on this clonotype: Possible read error: a much larger clone is one base away. The V gene is TRBV5-1, the J gene TRBJ1-2, with 8 bases lining up with TRBD1. Looked up from germline, CDR1 is SGHRS and CDR2 is YFSETQ. This CDR3 is 15 amino acids long. The CDR3 protein is CVSSPGPDRDYGYTF. CDR3 DNA: TGCGTCAGCAGCCCGGGACCGGACAGGGACTATGGCTACACCTTC.

This clonotype was counted at least ten times. The rearrangement joins TRBV7-3 to TRBJ2-6, with D uncertain. V was shortened by 6 bases and J by 2 bases, with 5 bases between the two germline ends. In germline, CDR1 is SGHTA, CDR2 FQGTGA. CDR3 size: 13 residues. CDR3 coding DNA: TGTGCCAGCAGTCGGCCTGGGGCCAACGTCCTGACTTTC. Translating gives CASSRPGANVLTF.

This clonotype was seen more than once but under ten times. The chain recombines TRBV10-3 with TRBJ2-3; 9 nucleotides agree with TRBD2. The germline V gene has CDR1 ENHRY and CDR2 SYGVKD. CDR3 length: 16 amino acids. V was clipped by 2 bases and J by 3 bases; unmatched bases: 6. Written as DNA, the CDR3 is TGTGCCATCAGTGAGGCGCTAGCGGGGAGTACAGATACGCAGTATTTT. It is translated as CAISEALAGSTDTQYF.

This clonotype is a singleton in its sample. This chain joins TRBV10-2 and TRBJ2-5; the D call may be TRBD1 or TRBD2 (5 bases each). The CDR3 length is 16 residues. Germline V gene data show CDR1 as WSHSY and CDR2 as SAAADI. Trimming cost V 4 bases and J 1 base, with 16 bases left between them. The CDR3 DNA reads TGCGCCAGCAGTGGACGGGGCCGGGGCCCCCAAGAGACCCAGTACTTC. This codes for CASSGRGRGPQETQYF.

This chain joins TRBV5-1 and TRBJ1-1; D is ambiguous. Trimming cost V 9 bases and J 4 bases, with 13 bases left between them. The germline V gene encodes CDR1 SGHRS and CDR2 YFSETQ. The CDR3 spans 12 residues. The DNA of the CDR3 is TGCGCCACCAAGAGGGAGGGCACTGAAGCTTTCTTT. Encoded protein: CATKREGTEAFF. Together with reference TRBV5-1 and TRBJ1-1, the CDR3 gives the full variable domain: KAGVTQTPRYLIKTRGQQVTLSCSPISGHRSVSWYQQTPGQGLQFLFEYFSETQRNKGNFPGRFSGRQFSNSRSEMNVSTLELGDSALYLCATKREGTEAFFGQGTRLTVV.

This clonotype has more than one count but fewer than ten. The V gene is TRBV7-2, the J gene TRBJ2-7; tentatively, D is TRBD2 (5 bases). Trimming cost V 5 bases and J 5 bases, with 16 bases left between them. CDR3 length: 14 residues. Germline lookup yields CDR1 SGHTA and CDR2 FQGNSA. In DNA, the CDR3 is TGTGCCAGCAGCCCAAGTCACAGTAGCGACGAGCAGTACTTC. As protein: CASSPSHSSDEQYF.

This clonotype has ten or more counts. The rearrangement uses TRBV7-3 and TRBJ1-1; 9 nucleotides line up with TRBD1. CDR1 is SGHTA, CDR2 FQGTGA, per germline. The CDR3 is made up of 15 amino acids. V was clipped by 5 bases and J by 1 base; unmatched bases: 5. The CDR3 nucleotides are TGTGCCAGCAGCACCCGGGACAGGGCGAACACTGAAGCTTTCTTT. It codes for CASSTRDRANTEAFF.

The chain joins TRBV12-3 or TRBV12-4 to TRBJ1-1; D not resolved. Trimming left V 2 bases short and J 0 bases short, with 7 bases between. The CDR3 spans 14 residues. This CDR3 reads CASSLKEMNTEAFF. The CDR3 region has the DNA TGTGCCAGCAGTTTAAAGGAAATGAACACTGAAGCTTTCTTT.

This clonotype was counted a few times. The DNA for the CDR3 is TGTGCCAGCACCCCGCCGGGACTAGCGGGAACAGAGACCCAGTACTTC. This gives the protein CASTPPGLAGTETQYF. The chain carries TRBV12-3 or TRBV12-4 and TRBJ2-5; 13 bases line up with TRBD2. The J segment lost 4 bases and the V segment lost 7 bases, leaving 9 bases of the junction unmatched. The CDR3 covers 16 residues.

As for this clonotype: An end of the junction differs from the germline gene, which may be a read error. The J gene is TRBJ1-2, the V gene TRBV2, with a tentative D call TRBD1 (6 bases). Germline V lookup: CDR1 SNHLY, CDR2 FYNNEI. CDR3 size: 14 residues. The CDR3 loop is CTSSRGTVKSGYTF. The CDR3, as DNA: TGTACCAGCAGTAGGGGGACGGTTAAGAGTGGCTACACCTTC.

The rearrangement joins TRBV24-1 to TRBJ2-1; D not certain. The ends were cut back, 9 bases at V and 7 bases at J, with 12 bases in the middle. The CDR3 totals 12 residues. CDR1 is KGHDR, CDR2 SFDVKD, per germline. CDR3 nucleotides: TGTGCCACCTCGGACGTAAATAATGAGCAGTTCTTC. The encoded protein is CATSDVNNEQFF.

The genes are TRBV6-4 and TRBJ2-6, with D perhaps given as TRBD1 or TRBD2 (5 bases each). Germline V lookup: CDR1 MRHNA, CDR2 SNTAGT. The CDR3 consists of 19 residues. Trimming pared 5 bases from V and 0 bases from J, leaving 20 bases between. The DNA of the CDR3 is TGTGCCAGCAGTTCGAGTAGTGGGGGTCTTCCCTCTGGGGCCAACGTCCTGACTTTC. Translating gives CASSSSSGGLPSGANVLTF.